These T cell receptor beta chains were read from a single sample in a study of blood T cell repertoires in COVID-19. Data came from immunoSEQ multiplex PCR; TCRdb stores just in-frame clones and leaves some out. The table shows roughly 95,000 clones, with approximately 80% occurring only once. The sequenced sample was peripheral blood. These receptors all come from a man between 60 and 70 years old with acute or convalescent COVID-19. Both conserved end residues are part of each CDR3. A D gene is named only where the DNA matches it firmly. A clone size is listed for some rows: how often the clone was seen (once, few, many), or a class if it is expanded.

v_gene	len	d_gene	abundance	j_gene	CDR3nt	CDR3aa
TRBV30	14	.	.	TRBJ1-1	TGTGCCGGAAGCAGAAACAGCCTATACACTGAAGCTTTCTTT	CAGSRNSLYTEAFF
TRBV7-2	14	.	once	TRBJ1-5	TGTGCCAGCAGCTTACAGGATAGCAATCAGCCCCAGCATTTT	CASSLQDSNQPQHF
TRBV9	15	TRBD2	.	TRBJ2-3	TGTGCCAGCAGCGTAGAGGGACTAGCGGCAGATACGCAGTATTTT	CASSVEGLAADTQYF
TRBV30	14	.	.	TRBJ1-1	TGTGCCTGGAGATCGGACAGTTGGGGCACTGAAGCTTTCTTT	CAWRSDSWGTEAFF
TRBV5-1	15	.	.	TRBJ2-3	TGCGCCAGCAGCCCAAGCGGTCCTAGCACAGATACGCAGTATTTT	CASSPSGPSTDTQYF
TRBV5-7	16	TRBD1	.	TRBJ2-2	TGTGCCAGCAGCCTAGGCCGGGACAGGGGGACCGGGGAGCTGTTTTTT	CASSLGRDRGTGELFF
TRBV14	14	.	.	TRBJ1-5	TGTGCCAGCAGCCAACGTGGGGCTGGTCAGCCCCAGCATTTT	CASSQRGAGQPQHF
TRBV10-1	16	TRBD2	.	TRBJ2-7	TGCGCCAGCAGCGCTGGGACTAGCGGTAGCTCCTACGAGCAGTACTTC	CASSAGTSGSSYEQYF
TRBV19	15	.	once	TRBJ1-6	TGTGCCAGTAGTACCCAGGGGCTTGAGAATTCACCCCTCCACTTT	CASSTQGLENSPLHF
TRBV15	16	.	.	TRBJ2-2	TGTGCCACCAGCAGAGGGGGGCAGGATGAGACCGGGGAGCTGTTTTTT	CATSRGGQDETGELFF
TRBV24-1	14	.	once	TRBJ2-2	TGTGCCACCAGTGATTTTCAGAACACCGGGGAGCTGTTTTTT	CATSDFQNTGELFF
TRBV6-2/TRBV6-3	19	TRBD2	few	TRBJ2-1	TGTGCCAGCAGCCCAGCCGGGACTAGCGGATCCTGGAACACGGATGAGCAGTTCTTC	CASSPAGTSGSWNTDEQFF
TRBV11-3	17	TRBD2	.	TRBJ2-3	TGTGCCAGCAGCTTAGATCCTAGGGGACTAGCGTGGGATACGCAGTATTTT	CASSLDPRGLAWDTQYF
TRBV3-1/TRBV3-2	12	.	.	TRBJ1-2	TGTGCCAGCTCCCCGGGGGGCTATGGCTACACCTTC	CASSPGGYGYTF
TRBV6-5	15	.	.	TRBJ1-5	TGTGCCAGCAAAACAGTAAAATTTAGCAATCAGCCCCAGCATTTT	CASKTVKFSNQPQHF
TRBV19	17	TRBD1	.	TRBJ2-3	TGTGCCAGTAGTACCCGGGACAGGGGGCGGGAGGGAGATACGCAGTATTTT	CASSTRDRGREGDTQYF
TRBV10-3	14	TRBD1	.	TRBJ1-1	TGTGCCATCAGTGTTACAGGGGCGAACACTGAAGCTTTCTTT	CAISVTGANTEAFF
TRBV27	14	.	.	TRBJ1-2	TGTGCCAGCAGTTTCGGGGGAACGAACTATGGCTACACCTTC	CASSFGGTNYGYTF
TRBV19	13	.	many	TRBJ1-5	TGTGCCAGTAGTATGTGGGAGGGCCAGCCCCAGCATTTT	CASSMWEGQPQHF
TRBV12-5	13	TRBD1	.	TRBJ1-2	TGTGCTAGTGGCCATGGACAGGGCAATGGCTACACCTTC	CASGHGQGNGYTF
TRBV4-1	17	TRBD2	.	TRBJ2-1	TGCGCCAGCAGCCAAGGGCGGGGCGGGAGGCCGGGCAATGAGCAGTTCTTC	CASSQGRGGRPGNEQFF
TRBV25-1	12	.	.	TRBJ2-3	TGTGCAAGTGGGGGGGCGACAGATACGCAGTATTTT	CASGGATDTQYF
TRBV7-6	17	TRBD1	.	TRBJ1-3	TGTGCCAGCAGCTCTGGAGTGCAGGGGGCGACTGGAAACACCATATATTTT	CASSSGVQGATGNTIYF
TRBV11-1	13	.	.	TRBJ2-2	TGTGCCAGCAGTTACGACTACACCGGGGAGCTGTTTTTT	CASSYDYTGELFF
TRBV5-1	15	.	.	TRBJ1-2	TGCGCCAGCAGCTTGAATCTTAGGGGTGAAAATGGCTACACCTTC	CASSLNLRGENGYTF
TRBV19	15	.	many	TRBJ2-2	TGTGCCAGTAGTCGGCGGGGTGTGGACACCGGGGAGCTGTTTTTT	CASSRRGVDTGELFF
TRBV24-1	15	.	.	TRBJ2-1	TGTGCCACCAGTGAGATCGGAGGATCCTACAATGAGCAGTTCTTC	CATSEIGGSYNEQFF
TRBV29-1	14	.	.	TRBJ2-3	TGCAGCGTTCTACCCCCAGGGCGGAAGAATACGCAGTATTTT	CSVLPPGRKNTQYF